A selection of T cell receptor beta chains follows, all from one sample in a study of shared clonotypes between healthy human individuals. Data came from immunoSEQ multiplex PCR; TCRdb stores just in-frame clones and leaves some out. Among roughly 590,000 clones, just under 97% were seen once, and the ten largest hold roughly 0.1%. The sequenced sample was naive CD8+ T cells sorted from blood. The source of these receptors is a woman in her thirties in good health. Each CDR3 is given with its conserved first and last residue. A D gene is named only where the DNA matches it firmly. Some rows have no size entry. The others give once, few or many, or a class for an expanded clone.

clone_size	d_call	v_call	j_call	cdr3_nt	cdr3_aa
.	.	TRBV4-1	TRBJ2-2	TGCGCCAGCAGCCAATGGAGTAGTCAAAACACCGGGGAGCTGTTTTTT	CASSQWSSQNTGELFF
.	TRBD2	TRBV2	TRBJ2-3	TGTGCCAGCACAGAGGAGGTAGCGGGACTTAGCACAGATACGCAGTATTTT	CASTEEVAGLSTDTQYF
.	.	TRBV19	TRBJ2-6	TGTGCCAGCCGGACTTGGCTCTATTCAGGGGCCAACGTCCTGACTTTC	CASRTWLYSGANVLTF
.	TRBD2	TRBV5-1	TRBJ2-1	TGCGCCAGCAGCCCTTACGTAGCGGGAGTAGGTAACAATGAGCAGTTCTTC	CASSPYVAGVGNNEQFF
.	.	TRBV5-8	TRBJ1-2	TGTGCCAGCACTGACCACACCTTC	CASTDHTF
.	TRBD2	TRBV9	TRBJ2-2	TGTGCCAGCAGCGCCTCCTGGCTAGCGGAGAACACCGGGGAGCTGTTTTTT	CASSASWLAENTGELFF
.	.	TRBV7-9	TRBJ2-5	TGTGCCAGCAGCTTTATGGGGATGGAGACCCAGTACTTC	CASSFMGMETQYF
.	TRBD1	TRBV28	TRBJ2-1	TGTGCCAGCAGTGTAACCGGGACAGAAAAGTCCGATGAGCAGTTCTTC	CASSVTGTEKSDEQFF
once	TRBD2	TRBV27	TRBJ2-3	TGTGCCAGCAGTTTATTAGCGGGAGGAGATCGGGGAGATACGCAGTATTTT	CASSLLAGGDRGDTQYF
.	.	TRBV27	TRBJ2-3	TGTGCCAGCAGTTTCTTAGGGTCGGCGGCAGATACGCAGTATTTT	CASSFLGSAADTQYF
.	.	TRBV11-3	TRBJ2-3	TGTGCCAGCAGCTCCGGGCTGAACGCAGATACGCAGTATTTT	CASSSGLNADTQYF
.	TRBD2	TRBV7-9	TRBJ2-7	TGTGCCAGCAGCTTACGTACTAGCGGGTACGAGCAGTACTTC	CASSLRTSGYEQYF
.	.	TRBV15	TRBJ1-3	TGTGCCACCAGCAGGGACTCTGGAAACACCATATATTTT	CATSRDSGNTIYF
once	TRBD1	TRBV27	TRBJ1-1	TGTGCCAGCAGTGTCACAGGGGGCGGAGGCACTGAAGCTTTCTTT	CASSVTGGGGTEAFF
once	TRBD1	TRBV2	TRBJ2-7	TGTGCCAGCAGCGAATCTACCAGACAGGGCTACGAGCAGTACTTC	CASSESTRQGYEQYF
.	.	TRBV7-9	TRBJ2-5	TGTGCCAGCAGCTTAGTTGTCGGTCAAGAGACCCAGTACTTC	CASSLVVGQETQYF
.	.	TRBV5-6	TRBJ2-7	TGTGCCAGCAGCCTGACGGGCTTAGCGGCTGACGAGCAGTACTTC	CASSLTGLAADEQYF
.	.	TRBV2	TRBJ1-3	TGTGCCAGCAGTGAAGGTGACTCTGGAAACACCATATATTTT	CASSEGDSGNTIYF
.	TRBD2	TRBV5-1	TRBJ2-1	TGCGCCAGCAGCAGGGAGGGTTGGGATGAGCAGTTCTTC	CASSREGWDEQFF
.	TRBD2	TRBV28	TRBJ2-7	TGTGCCAGCCAACCGGGACTAGCGCTCTCCTACGAGCAGTACTTC	CASQPGLALSYEQYF
.	.	TRBV10-2	TRBJ2-1	TGCGCCAGCAGTGAAATTGGCGGGATCAATGAGCAGTTCTTC	CASSEIGGINEQFF
.	.	TRBV28	TRBJ2-1	TGTGCCACCGCGACGGTCTCTGAGAGCTCCTACAATGAGCAGTTCTTC	CATATVSESSYNEQFF
.	TRBD1	TRBV27	TRBJ2-1	TGTGCCAGCAGTTTAGACGGGACAGGGTACAATGAGCAGTTCTTC	CASSLDGTGYNEQFF
.	.	TRBV6-5	TRBJ2-2	TGTGCCAGCAGTTACTCTGTAGGAGGGGCGGGCGGGGAGCTGTTTTTT	CASSYSVGGAGGELFF
.	TRBD1	TRBV4-1	TRBJ2-5	TGCGCCAGCAGCCCGGGACAGGGGAGTTCTGGGGAGCAGTACTTC	CASSPGQGSSGEQYF
.	.	TRBV19	TRBJ2-7	TGTGCCAGTAGCCGCCATCGGGACGGAAGACCCTACGAGCAGTACTTC	CASSRHRDGRPYEQYF
.	.	TRBV27	TRBJ2-7	TGTGCCAGCAGTTTAATCGCGGACAGACACTACGAGCAGTACTTC	CASSLIADRHYEQYF
.	.	TRBV10-2	TRBJ2-2	TGCGCCAGCAGTGACAGGGAGTCCACCGGGGAGCTGTTTTTT	CASSDRESTGELFF
.	TRBD2	TRBV7-6	TRBJ2-1	TGTGCCAGCAGCTTCGGGACTAGCGGACTCAATGAGCAGTTCTTC	CASSFGTSGLNEQFF
.	.	TRBV27	TRBJ1-2	TGTGCCAGCAGAGACAGTATTAACTATGGCTACACCTTC	CASRDSINYGYTF
few	.	TRBV7-9	TRBJ2-7	TGTGCCAGCAGCGCAGGGGACTACGAGCAGTACTTC	CASSAGDYEQYF
once	.	TRBV27	TRBJ2-6	TGTGCCAGCAAGGGCGGGCTTGACGTCCTGACTTTC	CASKGGLDVLTF
.	.	TRBV28	TRBJ2-2	TGTGCCAGCAGCCCAGACAGAAGTCACACCGGGGAGCTGTTTTTT	CASSPDRSHTGELFF
.	.	TRBV15	TRBJ1-1	TGTGCCACCAGCAGAGCGGGGACTGAAGCTTTCTTT	CATSRAGTEAFF
.	.	TRBV4-2	TRBJ1-2	TGTGCCAGCAGCCAAGATCTCGGGGCCGAGGGTGGCTACACCTTC	CASSQDLGAEGGYTF
.	TRBD1	TRBV11-3	TRBJ1-5	TGTGCCAGCAGCTCCTTCTATCCGGGACAGGGGTTGAGCAATCAGCCCCAGCATTTT	CASSSFYPGQGLSNQPQHF
.	.	TRBV4-1	TRBJ2-7	TGCGCCAGCAGCCAAGATTCGGAGGGTTACGAGCAGTACTTC	CASSQDSEGYEQYF
once	.	TRBV7-9	TRBJ2-1	TGTGCCAGCAGCTTAACCAGCAGACTACCCGACAATGAGCAGTTCTTC	CASSLTSRLPDNEQFF
.	TRBD2	TRBV13	TRBJ2-7	TGTGCCAGCAGCCTAGAGTCTAGCGGGAGATACGAGCAGTACTTC	CASSLESSGRYEQYF
once	TRBD1	TRBV7-9	TRBJ1-3	TGTGCCAGCAGCTTAGCTCAGGGGGCAGTTGGAAACACCATATATTTT	CASSLAQGAVGNTIYF
.	.	TRBV28	TRBJ2-7	TGTGCCAGCAACCGATTCCCGGGACACTCCTACGAGCAGTACTTC	CASNRFPGHSYEQYF
.	.	TRBV5-6	TRBJ1-4	TGTGCCAGCAGCTTCTGGACAGAACATGAAAAACTGTTTTTT	CASSFWTEHEKLFF
.	.	TRBV13	TRBJ2-1	TGTGCCAGCAGCTTGGTTTCCAATGAGCAGTTCTTC	CASSLVSNEQFF
.	.	TRBV27	TRBJ1-1	TGTGCCAGCAGTTTATACGTGAACACTGAAGCTTTCTTT	CASSLYVNTEAFF
.	TRBD2	TRBV9	TRBJ2-1	TGTGCCAGCAGGGGAGGGTCCTACAATGAGCAGTTCTTC	CASRGGSYNEQFF